One sample yielded the 5 T cell receptor beta chains listed below, sequenced in a study of blood T cell repertoires in COVID-19. Assay used: immunoSEQ multiplex PCR; TCRdb lists only in-frame clones, some missing. The sample lists 400,000 or so clones, approximately 89% occurring once. Sequencing used PBMCs or T cells enriched from blood (not recorded which). The receptors originated from a man aged 35 to 55 in a cohort exposed to, infected with or recovered from COVID-19 (not recorded which).

The gene calls are TRBV28 and TRBJ2-1, with 9 bases matching TRBD1. J gave up 10 bases and V 6 bases, and 7 bases lay outside the gene matches. The CDR3 runs 13 residues. CDR1 and CDR2 (germline): MDHEN, SYDVKM. The CDR3 spells CASRSQGAGEQFF. As DNA, the CDR3 is TGTGCCAGCAGGTCACAGGGGGCGGGGGAGCAGTTCTTC.

The chain has TRBV6-4 and TRBJ2-1, with D unclear. CDR3 length: 14 residues. In germline, CDR1 is MRHNA, CDR2 SNTAGT. The V and J ends lost 2 bases and 7 bases respectively, with 12 bases between them. DNA for the CDR3: TGTGCCAGCAGTGACCCAGGATCGTCGAATGAGCAGTTCTTC. It codes for CASSDPGSSNEQFF.

The V call is TRBV11-2, the J call TRBJ1-6, with 11 bases aligning to TRBD1. V trimming: 5 bases; J trimming: 10 bases; junction bases outside the gene matches: 7. The CDR3 loop spans 15 amino acids. The germline CDR1 and CDR2 sequences are SGHAT and FQNNGV. The CDR3 is CASSLGTGGRSPLHF. CDR3 sequence (DNA): TGTGCCAGCAGCCTGGGGACAGGGGGAAGATCACCCCTCCACTTT.

The rearrangement uses TRBV7-2 and TRBJ2-2; the D gene is possibly TRBD1 (6 bases). Trimming took off 4 bases at V and 5 bases at J, with 11 bases between the two ends. Germline values: CDR1 SGHTA, CDR2 FQGNSA. The CDR3 covers 14 residues. Here the CDR3 reads CASSYTQGTGELFF. The CDR3 coding sequence is TGTGCCAGCAGCTACACACAGGGAACCGGGGAGCTGTTTTTT.

The gene calls are TRBV7-2 and TRBJ1-2; 7 positions match TRBD1. Germline V gives CDR1 SGHTA, CDR2 FQGNSA. The CDR3 is made up of 13 amino acids. V trimming: 3 bases; J trimming: 7 bases; junction bases outside the gene matches: 5. CDR3 in amino acids: CASSFDRVGGYTF. CDR3 nucleotides: TGTGCCAGCAGCTTCGACAGGGTGGGTGGCTACACCTTC.